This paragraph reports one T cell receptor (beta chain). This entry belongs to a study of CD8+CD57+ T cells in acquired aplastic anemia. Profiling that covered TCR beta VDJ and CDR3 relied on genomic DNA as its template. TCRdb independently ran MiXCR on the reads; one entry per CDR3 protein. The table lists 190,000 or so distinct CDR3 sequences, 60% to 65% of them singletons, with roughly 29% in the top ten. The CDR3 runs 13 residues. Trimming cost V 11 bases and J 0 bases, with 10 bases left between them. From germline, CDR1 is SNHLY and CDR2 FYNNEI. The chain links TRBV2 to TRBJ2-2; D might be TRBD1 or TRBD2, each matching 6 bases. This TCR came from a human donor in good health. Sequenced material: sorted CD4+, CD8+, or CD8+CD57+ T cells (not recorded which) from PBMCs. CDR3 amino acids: CARGQPNTGELFF. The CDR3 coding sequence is TGTGCCCGGGGGCAGCCGAACACCGGGGAGCTGTTTTTT.